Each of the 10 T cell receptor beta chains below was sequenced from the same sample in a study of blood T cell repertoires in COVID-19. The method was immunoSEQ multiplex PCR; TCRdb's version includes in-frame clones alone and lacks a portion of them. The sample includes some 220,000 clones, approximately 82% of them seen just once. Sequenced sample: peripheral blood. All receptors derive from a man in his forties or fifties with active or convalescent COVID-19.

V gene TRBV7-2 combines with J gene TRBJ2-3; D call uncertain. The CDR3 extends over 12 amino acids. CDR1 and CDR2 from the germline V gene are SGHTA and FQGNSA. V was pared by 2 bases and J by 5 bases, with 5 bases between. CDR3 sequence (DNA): TGTGCCAGCAGCTTATTCGGAGATACGCAGTATTTT. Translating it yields CASSLFGDTQYF.

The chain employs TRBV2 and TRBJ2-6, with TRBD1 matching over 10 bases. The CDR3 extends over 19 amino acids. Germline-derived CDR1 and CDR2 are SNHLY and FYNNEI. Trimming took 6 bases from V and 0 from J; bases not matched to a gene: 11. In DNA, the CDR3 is TGTGCCAGCAGCCTTACTCCGGGACAGGGGCTCTCTGGGGCCAACGTCCTGACTTTC. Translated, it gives CASSLTPGQGLSGANVLTF.

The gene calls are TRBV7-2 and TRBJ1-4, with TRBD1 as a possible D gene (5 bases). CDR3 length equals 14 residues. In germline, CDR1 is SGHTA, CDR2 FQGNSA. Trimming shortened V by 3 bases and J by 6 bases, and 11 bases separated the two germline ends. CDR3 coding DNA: TGTGCCAGCAGCTTGGGGGGTAGCTATGAAAAACTGTTTTTT. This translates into CASSLGGSYEKLFF. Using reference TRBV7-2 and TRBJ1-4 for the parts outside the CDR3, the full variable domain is GAGVSQSPSNKVTEKGKDVELRCDPISGHTALYWYRQSLGQGLEFLIYFQGNSAPDKSGLPSDRFSAERTGGSVSTLTIQRTQQEDSAVYLCASSLGGSYEKLFFGSGTQLSVL.

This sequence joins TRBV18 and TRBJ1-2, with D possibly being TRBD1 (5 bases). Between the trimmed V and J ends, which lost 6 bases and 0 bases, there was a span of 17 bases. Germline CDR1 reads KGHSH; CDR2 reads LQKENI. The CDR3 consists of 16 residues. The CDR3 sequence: CASSTWGDPANYGYTF. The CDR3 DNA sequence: TGTGCCAGCTCGACTTGGGGGGACCCAGCTAACTATGGCTACACCTTC.

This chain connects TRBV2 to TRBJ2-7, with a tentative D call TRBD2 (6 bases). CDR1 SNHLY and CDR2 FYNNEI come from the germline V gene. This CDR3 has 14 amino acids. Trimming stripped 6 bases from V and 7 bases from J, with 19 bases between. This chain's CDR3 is CASSYNRRVWEQYF. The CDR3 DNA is TGTGCCAGCAGCTACAACAGGAGGGTGTGGGAGCAGTACTTC.

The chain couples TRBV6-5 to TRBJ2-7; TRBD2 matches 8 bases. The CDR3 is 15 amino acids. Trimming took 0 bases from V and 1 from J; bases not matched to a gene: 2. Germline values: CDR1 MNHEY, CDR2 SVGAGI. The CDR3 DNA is TGTGCCAGCAGTTACTCGAGCGGGAGTTCCTACGAGCAGTACTTC. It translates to CASSYSSGSSYEQYF.

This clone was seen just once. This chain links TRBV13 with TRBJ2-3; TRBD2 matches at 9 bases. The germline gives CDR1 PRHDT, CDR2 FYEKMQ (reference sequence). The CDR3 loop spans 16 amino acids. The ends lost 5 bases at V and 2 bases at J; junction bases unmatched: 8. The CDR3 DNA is TGTGCCAGCAGCCAACGACTAGCGGAAAACACAGATACGCAGTATTTT. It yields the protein CASSQRLAENTDTQYF.

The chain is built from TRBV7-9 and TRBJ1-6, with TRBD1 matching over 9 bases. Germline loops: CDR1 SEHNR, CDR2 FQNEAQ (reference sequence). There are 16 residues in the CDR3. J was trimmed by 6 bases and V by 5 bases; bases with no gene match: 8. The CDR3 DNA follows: TGTGCCAGCAGCCGGACAGGGGAAATTCGTAATTCACCCCTCCACTTT. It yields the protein CASSRTGEIRNSPLHF.

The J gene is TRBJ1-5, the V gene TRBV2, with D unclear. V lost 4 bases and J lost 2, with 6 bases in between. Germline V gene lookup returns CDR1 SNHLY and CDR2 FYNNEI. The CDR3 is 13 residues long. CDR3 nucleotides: TGTGCCAGCAGTGCCCAGGGCAATCAGCCCCAGCATTTT. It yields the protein CASSAQGNQPQHF.

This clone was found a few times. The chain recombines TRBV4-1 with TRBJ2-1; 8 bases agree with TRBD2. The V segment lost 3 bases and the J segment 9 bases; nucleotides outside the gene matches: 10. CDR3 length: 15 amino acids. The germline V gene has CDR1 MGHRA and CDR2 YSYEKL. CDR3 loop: CASSHGTRSWLEQFF. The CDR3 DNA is TGCGCCAGCAGCCACGGGACTAGATCATGGCTTGAGCAGTTCTTC.